Below, 8 T cell receptor beta chains from the same sample are listed, as sequenced in a study of blood T cell repertoires in COVID-19. Sequencing used immunoSEQ multiplex PCR; TCRdb keeps in-frame clones, though not all of them. The sample yields fewer than 600,000 clones, roughly 90% seen once. Sequencing input: PBMCs or T cells enriched from blood (not recorded which). The receptor set was obtained from a woman aged 40 to 55 who had recovered from COVID-19.

The rearrangement joins TRBV11-2 to TRBJ2-7; 9 bases align to TRBD2. The CDR3 is made up of 15 amino acids. V was clipped by 5 bases and J by 7 bases; unmatched bases: 12. The germline V gene has CDR1 SGHAT and CDR2 FQNNGV. The DNA of the CDR3 is TGTGCCAGCAGCCCTCTTGCGGGAGGGCCGGCGGAGCAGTACTTC. Its protein product is CASSPLAGGPAEQYF.

The chain employs TRBV11-2 and TRBJ2-1, with 8 bases aligning to TRBD1. Germline assignment: CDR1 SGHAT and CDR2 FQNNGV. The CDR3 is 14 amino acids. V shed 0 bases and J 8 bases; nucleotides not matched to a gene: 3. Here the CDR3 DNA reads TGTGCCAGCAGCTTAGAGCCAGGGGGCCATGAGCAGTTCTTC. It codes for CASSLEPGGHEQFF.

The chain combines TRBV7-8 with TRBJ1-5; D gene ambiguous. This CDR3 comprises 13 residues. Germline V gene data show CDR1 as SGHVS and CDR2 as FQNEAQ. Trimming left V 4 bases short and J 6 bases short, with 10 bases between. CDR3: CASSWIEGQPQHF. CDR3 nucleotides: TGTGCCAGCAGCTGGATCGAGGGTCAGCCCCAGCATTTT.

The chain employs TRBV2 and TRBJ2-3; 9 bases are a match to TRBD2. CDR1 is SNHLY and CDR2 is FYNNEI in the germline V gene. After removal of 10 bases from V and 2 bases from J, the junction contained 13 bases not matched to a gene. This CDR3 has 16 residues. The DNA of the CDR3 is TGTGCCACACTTAGCGGACTAGCGCAGATCACAGATACGCAGTATTTT. Translation gives CATLSGLAQITDTQYF.

This chain connects TRBV7-9 to TRBJ2-5; 7 positions agree with TRBD1. CDR3 length: 14 amino acids. After removal of 4 bases from V and 4 bases from J, the junction contained 6 bases not matched to a gene. Germline lookup yields CDR1 SEHNR and CDR2 FQNEAQ (reference sequence). CDR3 sequence reads: CASSSTGVAETQYF. The CDR3 nucleotides read TGTGCCAGCAGCTCCACAGGGGTGGCAGAGACCCAGTACTTC.

J is TRBJ1-4 and V is TRBV10-3; D is perhaps TRBD1 (6 bases). The CDR3 length is 17 residues. Looked up from germline, CDR1 is ENHRY and CDR2 is SYGVKD. V dropped 0 bases and J dropped 7 bases, with 18 bases sitting between them. The DNA for the CDR3 is TGTGCCATCAGTGAGTCGAGCTACCAGGGGATGGGTGAAAAACTGTTTTTT. Encoded protein: CAISESSYQGMGEKLFF.

The chain employs TRBV29-1 and TRBJ1-2; 7 bases are shared with TRBD1. The germline V gene encodes CDR1 SQVTM and CDR2 ANQGSEA. The CDR3 totals 13 residues. V was clipped by 6 bases and J by 8 bases; unmatched bases: 12. CDR3 in DNA: TGCAGCGTACAGACAGGGTATGGTCTGGGCTACACCTTC. This codes for CSVQTGYGLGYTF. Supplemented by reference TRBV29-1 and TRBJ1-2, the full variable domain reads SAVISQKPSRDICQRGTSLTIQCQVDSQVTMMFWYRQQPGQSLTLIATANQGSEATYESGFVIDKFPISRPNLTFSTLTVSNMSPEDSSIYLCSVQTGYGLGYTFGSGTRLTVV.

This clone was seen ten or more times. The chain employs TRBV5-1 and TRBJ2-1; TRBD1 matches at 9 bases. The CDR3 consists of 16 residues. The V and J ends lost 4 bases and 8 bases, in that order; junction bases with no gene match: 13. From germline, CDR1 is SGHRS and CDR2 YFSETQ. CDR3 bases: TGCGCCAGCAGCGCTAAAGGACAGGGGCTTAACGATGAGCAGTTCTTC. Its translation: CASSAKGQGLNDEQFF.